The present TCR beta chain was sequenced within a study of early T cells in non-severe SARS-CoV-2 infection. Overall study context: The study sequenced bulk RNA from unsorted whole blood, with chains unpaired.

As for this clonotype: Its antigen is not known.

Study results and limitations: VDJdb matching favored anti-spike CD8 responses, missing private and CD4 specificities.

The ends were cut back, 7 bases at V and 0 bases at J, with 9 bases in the middle. CDR3 length: 14 amino acids. Germline assignment: CDR1 MDHEN and CDR2 SYDVKM. Researchers tagged individual cDNA molecules with unique molecular identifiers. TCRdb reanalysed the 5' RACE reads using MiXCR and keeps one entry per CDR3 protein. Seen here are over 70,000 distinct CDR3 sequences, 14% observed once, and the top ten hold 3% to 4.5%. The sequence came from an adult who was a healthcare worker with PCR-confirmed SARS-CoV-2 infection or an uninfected control (not recorded which). Source: whole blood, taken at baseline. The chain recombines TRBV28 with TRBJ2-2, with D perhaps TRBD2 (6 bases). CDR3 protein: CASIWGANTGELFF. The DNA for the CDR3 is TGTGCCAGCATTTGGGGGGCGAACACCGGGGAGCTGTTTTTT.